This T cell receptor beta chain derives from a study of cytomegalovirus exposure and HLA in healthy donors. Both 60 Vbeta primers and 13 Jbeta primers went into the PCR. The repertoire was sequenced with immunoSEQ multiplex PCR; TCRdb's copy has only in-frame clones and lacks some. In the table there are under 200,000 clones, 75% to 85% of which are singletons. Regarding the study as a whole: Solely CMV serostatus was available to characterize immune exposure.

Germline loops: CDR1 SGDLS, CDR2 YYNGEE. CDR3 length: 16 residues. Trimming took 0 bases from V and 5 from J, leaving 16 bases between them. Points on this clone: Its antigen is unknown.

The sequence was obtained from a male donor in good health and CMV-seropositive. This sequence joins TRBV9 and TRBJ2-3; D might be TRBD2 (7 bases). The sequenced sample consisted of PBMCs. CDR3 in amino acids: CASSVGGGGGQDTQYF. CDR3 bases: TGTGCCAGCAGCGTAGGGGGTGGGGGGGGCCAAGATACGCAGTATTTT.